Shown below are 18 T cell receptor beta chains from a single sample sequenced in a study of T cells in Graves' hyperthyroidism and ophthalmopathy. The source material, RNA transcripts, was used to amplify TCR beta CDR3 regions. An initial round of RT-PCR targeting the TCR CDR3 relied on the HTBI primer set. TCRdb ran MiXCR on the multiplex PCR reads and lists one entry per CDR3 protein. This sample carries 400,000 to 450,000 distinct CDR3 sequences, roughly 14% of them seen once, and the ten largest clones take less than 15%. Sequences were obtained from blood. The receptors derive from a man between 18 and 35 years old with Graves' ophthalmopathy.

The chain is built from TRBV4-1 and TRBJ1-4; the match to TRBD1 covers 8 bases. J gave up 5 bases and V 0 bases, and 14 bases lay outside the gene matches. Germline V CDR1 and CDR2: MGHRA, YSYEKL. This CDR3 is built from 19 residues. CDR3 amino acids: CASSQDLIAGGVTNEKLFF. In DNA, the CDR3 is TGCGCCAGCAGCCAAGACCTGATTGCAGGGGGCGTTACGAATGAAAAACTGTTTTTT.

This clonotype was counted ten times or more. The chain uses TRBV2 and TRBJ2-7; TRBD2 matches at 10 bases. V lost 5 bases and J lost 0; bases outside the gene matches: 10. This CDR3 has 17 amino acids. In germline, CDR1 is SNHLY, CDR2 FYNNEI. For the CDR3, the DNA is TGTGCCAGCAGTAGAAAGGGACTAGCGACTTTCTCCTACGAGCAGTACTTC. Translating it yields CASSRKGLATFSYEQYF.

The V call is TRBV29-1, the J call TRBJ2-1, with D possibly TRBD2 on 6 matching bases. This CDR3 region has 14 residues. Germline-derived CDR1 and CDR2 are SQVTM and ANQGSEA. Trimming took off 2 bases at V and 7 bases at J, with 15 bases between the two ends. In DNA, the CDR3 is TGCAGCGTTGAACTAGCGACGTGGGGGAATGAGCAGTTCTTC. Its protein is CSVELATWGNEQFF.

This clonotype was observed a few times. This sequence joins TRBV11-2 and TRBJ2-7; D may correspond to TRBD1 or TRBD2 (5 bases each). Germline CDR1 reads SGHAT; CDR2 reads FQNNGV. CDR3 length: 15 amino acids. Trimming took off 2 bases at V and 2 bases at J, with 13 bases between the two ends. The CDR3 is CASSLSGTSPYEQYF. DNA of the CDR3: TGTGCCAGCAGCTTATCGGGGACGTCTCCCTACGAGCAGTACTTC.

Of note for this clonotype: Because it lacks the conserved phenylalanine or tryptophan at the end, this CDR3 is likely a read error. Here the CDR3 reads CASSLLGTYEQYL. In nucleotides, the CDR3 is TGTGCCAGCAGTTTACTCGGGACCTACGAGCAGTACCTC. The V gene is TRBV27, the J gene TRBJ2-7; D possibly corresponds to TRBD2 (5 bases). The CDR3 contains 13 residues. Between the trimmed V and J ends, which lost 2 bases and 2 bases, there was a span of 7 bases. Germline CDR1 and CDR2: MNHEY and SMNVEV (reference sequence).

Many counts were recorded for this clonotype. The rearrangement links TRBV30 to TRBJ2-7; 7 nucleotides line up with TRBD1. The ends lost 1 base at V and 6 bases at J; junction bases unmatched: 6. This CDR3 region has 13 residues. CDR1 and CDR2 (germline): GTSNPN, SVGIG (reference sequence). DNA for the CDR3: TGTGCCTGGAGTGAGGGGGCTCTCCTCGAGCAGTACTTC. Translating it yields CAWSEGALLEQYF.

This clonotype has only a few counts. This rearrangement joins TRBV5-6 to TRBJ1-3; D remains unclear. CDR3 size: 15 residues. Trimming cost V 0 bases and J 0 bases, with 7 bases left between them. Germline CDR1 and CDR2: SGHDT and YYEEEE. Written as DNA, the CDR3 is TGTGCCAGCAGCTTGGAGGGTCTCTCTGGAAACACCATATATTTT. Amino acid sequence: CASSLEGLSGNTIYF.

The V and J genes are TRBV5-4 and TRBJ1-4, with no clear D. V gave up 6 bases and J gave up 3 bases, with 9 bases separating them. The germline V gene has CDR1 SGHNT and CDR2 YYREEE (reference sequence). The CDR3 consists of 13 residues. CDR3 region: CASTGVPNEKLFF. The CDR3 DNA follows: TGTGCCAGCACAGGAGTTCCTAATGAAAAACTGTTTTTT.

On this clonotype itself: This may arise from a read error, as a much more abundant clone is one base away. The genes are TRBV11-3 and TRBJ1-1; D gene ambiguous. Germline V gene data show CDR1 as SGHNT and CDR2 as YENEEA. This CDR3 spans 13 amino acids. The CDR3 loop reads CVSSFTRATEAFF. CDR3 coding DNA: TGTGTCAGCAGCTTTACCCGGGCCACTGAAGCTTTCTTT.

This chain links TRBV29-1 with TRBJ1-6; possibly TRBD1 for D (6 bases). In germline, CDR1 is SQVTM, CDR2 ANQGSEA. Trimming stripped 7 bases from V and 7 bases from J, with 17 bases between. CDR3 size: 14 residues. CDR3: CSAGDTGANSPLHF. CDR3 DNA: TGCAGCGCCGGGGACACTGGCGCGAATTCACCCCTCCACTTT.

This clonotype has a count of ten or more. The CDR3 sequence is CASSLADRRSYEQYF. The CDR3 DNA follows: TGCGCCAGCAGCTTGGCGGACCGCCGCTCCTACGAGCAGTACTTC. The chain employs TRBV5-1 and TRBJ2-7; unclear D gene. The CDR3 totals 15 residues. Germline V gene data show CDR1 as SGHRS and CDR2 as YFSETQ. V was clipped by 0 bases and J by 0 bases, with 10 bases between them.

This clonotype was seen ten or more times. This chain links TRBV9 with TRBJ2-7, with TRBD1 matching 9 bases. V dropped 0 bases and J dropped 4; count of bases not matched to a gene: 8. The CDR3 has 16 residues. In germline, CDR1 is SGDLS, CDR2 YYNGEE. CDR3 sequence reads: CASSVVVTGGTYEQYF. CDR3 coding DNA: TGTGCCAGCAGCGTAGTTGTGACAGGGGGGACATACGAGCAGTACTTC.

This clonotype showed up just a few times. The chain employs TRBV4-2 and TRBJ2-3; D might be TRBD1 or TRBD2, each matching 5 bases. Between the trimmed V and J ends, which lost 1 base and 0 bases, there was a span of 14 bases. Germline CDR1 is LGHNA and CDR2 is YNFKEQ. This CDR3 has 17 residues. CDR3 region: CASSQGPGTGSTDTQYF. CDR3 DNA sequence: TGTGCCAGCAGCCAAGGTCCCGGGACCGGTAGCACAGATACGCAGTATTTT.

In its sample, this clonotype was seen many times. The chain joins TRBV24-1 to TRBJ2-1; possibly TRBD1 for D (6 bases). This CDR3 contains 14 residues. Trimming left V 2 bases short and J 15 bases short, with 19 bases between. The V gene's germline CDR1 is KGHDR and CDR2 SFDVKD. The CDR3 loop is CATSDSSSRGMPFF. The CDR3 DNA reads as TGTGCCACCAGTGATTCGTCCAGTAGGGGGATGCCGTTCTTC.

This clonotype was found many times. The chain joins TRBV12-3 or TRBV12-4 to TRBJ2-7, with 10 bases that match TRBD1. V shed 4 bases, J shed 3 bases, and the junction held 3 bases outside the gene matches. This CDR3 has 14 amino acids. The CDR3 spells CASSSGQGVYEQYF. In DNA, the CDR3 is TGTGCCAGCAGTTCAGGACAGGGGGTCTACGAGCAGTACTTC.

This clonotype was counted only a few times. The chain is built from TRBV24-1 and TRBJ2-2; 9 bases are a match to TRBD1. The CDR3 is 16 residues long. In germline, CDR1 is KGHDR, CDR2 SFDVKD. The J segment lost 5 bases and the V segment lost 3 bases, leaving 6 bases of the junction unmatched. CDR3 in amino acids: CATSDPDRGSTGELFF. The CDR3 bases are TGTGCCACCAGTGATCCCGACAGGGGGTCAACCGGGGAGCTGTTTTTT.

Many counts were recorded for this clonotype. The chain employs TRBV5-6 and TRBJ2-1, with 10 bases aligning to TRBD1. V lost 1 base, J lost 7 bases, and 11 bases stayed unmatched. The length of the CDR3 is 17 residues. Germline CDR1 SGHDT, CDR2 YYEEEE. DNA of the CDR3: TGTGCCAGCAGCTTGACATTAGACAGGGGGCTAGGAAATGAGCAGTTCTTC. Protein: CASSLTLDRGLGNEQFF.

Many counts were recorded for this clonotype. CDR3 in amino acids: CASSLGGPNTEAFF. The DNA of the CDR3 is TGTGCCAGCAGCTTAGGAGGCCCGAACACTGAAGCTTTCTTT. J is TRBJ1-1 and V is TRBV11-2; no firm D call. V lost 1 base, J lost 1 base, and 7 bases lay in between. The CDR3 covers 14 residues. Per germline, CDR1 SGHAT and CDR2 FQNNGV.